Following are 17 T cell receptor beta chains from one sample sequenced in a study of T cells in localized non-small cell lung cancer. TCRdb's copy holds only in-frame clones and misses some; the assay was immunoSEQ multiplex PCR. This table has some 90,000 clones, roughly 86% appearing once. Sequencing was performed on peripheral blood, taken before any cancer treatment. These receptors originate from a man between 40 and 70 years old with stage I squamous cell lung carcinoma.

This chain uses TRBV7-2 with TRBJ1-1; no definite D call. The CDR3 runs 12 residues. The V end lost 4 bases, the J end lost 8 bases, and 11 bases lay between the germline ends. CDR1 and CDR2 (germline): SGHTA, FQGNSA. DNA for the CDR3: TGTGCCAGCAGCTCCGGGTTGGTGGAAGCTTTCTTT. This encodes CASSSGLVEAFF.

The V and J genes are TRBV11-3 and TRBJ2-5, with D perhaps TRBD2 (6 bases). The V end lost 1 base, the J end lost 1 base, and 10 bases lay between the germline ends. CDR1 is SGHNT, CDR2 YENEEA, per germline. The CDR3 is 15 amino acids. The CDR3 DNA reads TGTGCCAGCAGCTTAGGCGGGGCCCGCCAAGAGACCCAGTACTTC. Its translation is CASSLGGARQETQYF. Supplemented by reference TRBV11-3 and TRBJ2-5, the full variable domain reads EAGVVQSPRYKIIEKKQPVAFWCNPISGHNTLYWYLQNLGQGPELLIRYENEEAVDDSQLPKDRFSAERLKGVDSTLKIQPAELGDSAVYLCASSLGGARQETQYFGPGTRLLVL.

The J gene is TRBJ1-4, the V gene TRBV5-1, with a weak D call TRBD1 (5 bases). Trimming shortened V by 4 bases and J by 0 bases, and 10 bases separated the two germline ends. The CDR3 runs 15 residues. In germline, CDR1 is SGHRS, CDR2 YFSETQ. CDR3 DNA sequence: TGCGCCAGCAGCATCGACAGTCCAACTAATGAAAAACTGTTTTTT. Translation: CASSIDSPTNEKLFF.

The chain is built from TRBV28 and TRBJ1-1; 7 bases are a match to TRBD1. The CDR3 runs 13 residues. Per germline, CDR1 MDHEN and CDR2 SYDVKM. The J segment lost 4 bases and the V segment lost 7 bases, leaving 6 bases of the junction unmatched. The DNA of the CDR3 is TGTGCCAGCAATATGGGACAGACCACTGAAGCTTTCTTT. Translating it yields CASNMGQTTEAFF.

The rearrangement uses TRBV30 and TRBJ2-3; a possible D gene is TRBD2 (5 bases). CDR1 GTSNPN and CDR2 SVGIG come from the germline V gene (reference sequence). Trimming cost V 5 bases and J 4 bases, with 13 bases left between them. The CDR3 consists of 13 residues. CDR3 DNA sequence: TGTGCCTGGGGTCAACGGCGGGCAGATACGCAGTATTTT. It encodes CAWGQRRADTQYF.

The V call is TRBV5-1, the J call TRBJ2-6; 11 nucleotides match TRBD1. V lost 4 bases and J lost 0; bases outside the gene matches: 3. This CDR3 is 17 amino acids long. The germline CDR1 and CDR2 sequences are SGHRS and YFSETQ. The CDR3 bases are TGCGCCAGCAGCAGCGGGACAGGGGGCTCTGGGGCCAACGTCCTGACTTTC. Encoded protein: CASSSGTGGSGANVLTF.

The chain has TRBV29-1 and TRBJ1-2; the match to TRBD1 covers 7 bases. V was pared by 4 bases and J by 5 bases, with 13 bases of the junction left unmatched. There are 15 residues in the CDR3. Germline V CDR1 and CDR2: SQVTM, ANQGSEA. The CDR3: CSVGGTTGLAYGYTF. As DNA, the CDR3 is TGCAGCGTTGGGGGTACGACAGGGTTGGCTTATGGCTACACCTTC.

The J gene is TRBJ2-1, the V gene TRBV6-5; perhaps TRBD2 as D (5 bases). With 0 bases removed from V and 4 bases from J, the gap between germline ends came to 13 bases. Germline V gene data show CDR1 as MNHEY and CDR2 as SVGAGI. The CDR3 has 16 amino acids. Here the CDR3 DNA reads TGTGCCAGCAGTTACTCGGTAGCGTACTCTTACAATGAGCAGTTCTTC. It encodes CASSYSVAYSYNEQFF.

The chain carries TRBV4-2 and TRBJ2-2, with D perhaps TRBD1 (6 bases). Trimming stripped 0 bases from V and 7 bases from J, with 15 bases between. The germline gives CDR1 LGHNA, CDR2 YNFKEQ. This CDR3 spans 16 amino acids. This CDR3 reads CASSQDGTLRYGELFF. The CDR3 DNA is TGTGCCAGCAGCCAAGACGGGACACTGAGGTACGGGGAGCTGTTTTTT.

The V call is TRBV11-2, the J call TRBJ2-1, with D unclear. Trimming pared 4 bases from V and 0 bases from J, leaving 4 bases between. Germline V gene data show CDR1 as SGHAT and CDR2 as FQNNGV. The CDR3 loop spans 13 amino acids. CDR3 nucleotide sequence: TGTGCCAGCAGCTCCAGCTCCTACAATGAGCAGTTCTTC. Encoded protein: CASSSSSYNEQFF.

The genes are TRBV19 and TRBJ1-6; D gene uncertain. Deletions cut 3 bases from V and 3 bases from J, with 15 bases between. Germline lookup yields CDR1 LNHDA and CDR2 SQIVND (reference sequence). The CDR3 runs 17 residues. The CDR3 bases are TGTGCCAGTAGTATGTCTGGGAGTACCATCTATAATTCACCCCTCCACTTT. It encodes CASSMSGSTIYNSPLHF.

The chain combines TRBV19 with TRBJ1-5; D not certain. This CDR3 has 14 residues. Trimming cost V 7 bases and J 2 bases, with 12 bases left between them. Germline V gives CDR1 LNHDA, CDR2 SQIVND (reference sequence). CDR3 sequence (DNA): TGTGCCAGTAATCTGGGAAGGGGCAATCAGCCCCAGCATTTT. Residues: CASNLGRGNQPQHF. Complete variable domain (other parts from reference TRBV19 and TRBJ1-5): DGGITQSPKYLFRKEGQNVTLSCEQNLNHDAMYWYRQDPGQGLRLIYYSQIVNDFQKGDIAEGYSVSREKKESFPLTVTSAQKNPTAFYLCASNLGRGNQPQHFGDGTRLSIL.

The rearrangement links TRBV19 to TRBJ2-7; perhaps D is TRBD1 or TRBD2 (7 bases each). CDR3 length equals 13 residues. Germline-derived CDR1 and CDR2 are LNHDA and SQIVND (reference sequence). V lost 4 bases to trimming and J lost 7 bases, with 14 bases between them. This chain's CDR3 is CASSRGRGREQYF. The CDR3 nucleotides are TGTGCCAGTAGTAGGGGGAGGGGGCGAGAGCAGTACTTC. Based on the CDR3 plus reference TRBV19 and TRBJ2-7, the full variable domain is DGGITQSPKYLFRKEGQNVTLSCEQNLNHDAMYWYRQDPGQGLRLIYYSQIVNDFQKGDIAEGYSVSREKKESFPLTVTSAQKNPTAFYLCASSRGRGREQYFGPGTRLTVT.

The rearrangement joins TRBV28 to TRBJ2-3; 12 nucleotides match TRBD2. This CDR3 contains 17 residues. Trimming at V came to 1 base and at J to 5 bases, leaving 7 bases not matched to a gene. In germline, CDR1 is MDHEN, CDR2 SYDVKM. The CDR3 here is CASSLSASGGARDTQYF. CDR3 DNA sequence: TGTGCCAGCAGTTTATCGGCTAGCGGGGGGGCGAGAGATACGCAGTATTTT.

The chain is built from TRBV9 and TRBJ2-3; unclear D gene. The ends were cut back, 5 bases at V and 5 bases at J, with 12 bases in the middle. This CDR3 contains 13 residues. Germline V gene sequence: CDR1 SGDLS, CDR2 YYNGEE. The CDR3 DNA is TGTGCCAGCAGTGAGACTGCCATAGATACGCAGTATTTT. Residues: CASSETAIDTQYF.

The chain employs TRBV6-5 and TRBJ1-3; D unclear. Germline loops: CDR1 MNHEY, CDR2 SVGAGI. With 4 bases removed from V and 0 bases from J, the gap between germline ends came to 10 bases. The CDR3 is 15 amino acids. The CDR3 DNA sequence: TGTGCCAGCAGTTCCGTGCTTAGCTCTGGAAACACCATATATTTT. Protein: CASSSVLSSGNTIYF.

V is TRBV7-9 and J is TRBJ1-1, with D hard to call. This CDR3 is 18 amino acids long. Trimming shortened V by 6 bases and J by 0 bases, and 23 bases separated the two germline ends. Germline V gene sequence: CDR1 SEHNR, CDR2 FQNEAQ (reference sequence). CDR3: CASRPGFTLRYMNTEAFF. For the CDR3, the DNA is TGTGCCAGCAGGCCTGGATTCACCCTCCGATACATGAACACTGAAGCTTTCTTT. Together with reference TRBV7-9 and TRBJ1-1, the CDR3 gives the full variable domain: DTGVSQNPRHKITKRGQNVTFRCDPISEHNRLYWYRQTLGQGPEFLTYFQNEAQLEKSRLLSDRFSAERPKGSFSTLEIQRTEQGDSAMYLCASRPGFTLRYMNTEAFFGQGTRLTVV.